Below, 17 T cell receptor beta chains from the same sample are listed, as sequenced in a study of CXCR3-negative and CXCR3-positive naive CD8 T cells. TRB cDNA libraries were made by UMI-labeled 5' RACE. TCRdb reprocessed the 5' RACE reads, keeping one entry per CDR3 protein, no DNA. The sample includes approximately 39,000 distinct CDR3 sequences. What was sequenced was memory CD8+ T cells from blood. The receptors were gathered from a human donor in good health. Some clones in this sample may be carry-over from other donors' samples.

The chain couples TRBV5-1 to TRBJ1-5; the D gene TCRdb calls, TRBD1, cannot be checked with no DNA. This CDR3 region has 15 residues. Germline CDR1 reads SGHRS; CDR2 reads YFSETQ. The CDR3 sequence: CASSLSGAESQPQHF.

This chain joins TRBV12-3 or TRBV12-4 and TRBJ2-5; the D call from TCRdb, TRBD1, cannot be confirmed without DNA. This CDR3 has 17 amino acids. The CDR3 loop reads CASSATLIDRLQETQYF.

This sequence joins TRBV12-3 or TRBV12-4 and TRBJ2-1. The CDR3 loop spans 14 amino acids. CDR3 loop: CASSLALVGNEQFF.

V usage is TRBV6-4 and J usage is TRBJ2-2; TCRdb returns TRBD1, unconfirmable since there is no DNA. Germline V gene data show CDR1 as MRHNA and CDR2 as SNTAGT. The CDR3 contains 14 residues. This CDR3 reads CASSERGDTGELFF.

The V gene is TRBV5-1, the J gene TRBJ2-3. CDR1 is SGHRS, CDR2 YFSETQ, per germline. This CDR3 is built from 15 residues. The CDR3 protein is CASSLGQVSTDTQYF.

V and J are TRBV25-1 and TRBJ2-3; the D gene TCRdb calls, TRBD2, cannot be checked with no DNA. This CDR3 contains 13 residues. Germline V gives CDR1 MGHDK, CDR2 SYGVNS. Here the CDR3 reads CASSAASTDTQYF.

J is TRBJ2-2 and V is TRBV23-1; TCRdb selects TRBD1, and the lack of DNA leaves this call unchecked. TRBV23-1 is an open reading frame, and its role is uncertain. The CDR3 contains 14 residues. The chain's CDR3 is CATPSGHGTGELFF.

The chain employs TRBV20-1 and TRBJ2-3; TCRdb indicates TRBD2, and absent DNA this call remains unverified. Germline-derived CDR1 and CDR2 are DFQATT and SNEGSKA (reference sequence). This CDR3 has 16 residues. The CDR3 here is CSATETGGAGADTQYF.

The V gene is TRBV14, the J gene TRBJ2-2; there is no DNA to check the TCRdb D call of TRBD2. The CDR3 extends over 18 amino acids. Looked up from germline, CDR1 is SGHDN and CDR2 is FVKESK. CDR3 loop: CASSQDRTDGLWTGELFF.

The chain has TRBV6-1 and TRBJ2-5; no DNA is available, so the TRBD1 call from TCRdb remains unchecked. Germline V gene lookup returns CDR1 MNHNS and CDR2 SASEGT. The CDR3 sequence is 16 residues long. CDR3 protein: CASSEAGPGGAETQYF.

V gene TRBV6-5 combines with J gene TRBJ2-7. Germline-derived CDR1 and CDR2 are MNHEY and SVGAGI. This CDR3 is 13 amino acids long. CDR3 amino acids: CASSSSDLVEQYF.

The V and J genes are TRBV3-1 and TRBJ2-2; checking the TCRdb D call of TRBD1 is not possible without DNA. CDR3 length: 14 amino acids. Per the germline V gene, CDR1 is LGHDT and CDR2 is YNNKEL (reference sequence). CDR3 in amino acids: CASSQELPGGELFF.

This CDR3 reads CASSYLGGFYGYTF. This chain connects TRBV6-5 to TRBJ1-2; TCRdb's D gene call, TRBD1, goes unchecked for lack of DNA. This CDR3 comprises 14 residues. Looked up from germline, CDR1 is MNHEY and CDR2 is SVGAGI.

This chain links TRBV6-5 with TRBJ2-5; TCRdb's D call, TRBD1, is unchecked because there is no DNA. Germline V gives CDR1 MNHEY, CDR2 SVGAGI. There are 15 residues in the CDR3. This CDR3 is CASRTLRGPQETQYF.

The chain combines TRBV12-3 or TRBV12-4 with TRBJ1-1. This CDR3 contains 13 residues. CDR3 in amino acids: CASSQIPNTEAFF.

The genes are TRBV3-1 and TRBJ2-3. Germline-derived CDR1 and CDR2 are LGHDT and YNNKEL (reference sequence). The CDR3 consists of 17 residues. The CDR3 sequence is CASSQETAYHVTDTQYF.

The chain combines TRBV6-2 or TRBV6-3 with TRBJ1-2. Per germline, CDR1 MNHEY and CDR2 SVGEGT. This CDR3 has 11 amino acids. The CDR3 loop is CASSGYYGYTF.